This note documents a single TCR beta chain sequence. Trimming stripped 4 bases from V and 4 bases from J, with 10 bases between. Germline V gene sequence: CDR1 SQVTM, CDR2 ANQGSEA. CDR3 length: 12 residues. This record belongs to a study of technical replicates of blood from a handful of donors. Produced via immunoSEQ multiplex PCR; TCRdb's table is partial and in-frame only. The sample contains about 83,000 clones, approximately 94% of which appear only once. This receptor was obtained from a human donor in good health. Sequencing was done on a sample of T cells isolated from PBMCs. The rearrangement links TRBV29-1 to TRBJ2-5, with D perhaps matching TRBD1 (5 bases). The chain's CDR3 is CSVGRVGETQYF. As DNA, the CDR3 is TGCAGCGTTGGCAGGGTTGGAGAGACCCAGTACTTC.